This T cell receptor (beta chain) was retrieved from a study of blood T cell repertoires in COVID-19. Original processing notes: Reference gene primer amplification yielded estimated nucleated cell counts. Method: immunoSEQ multiplex PCR; TCRdb's copy keeps in-frame clones and lacks some. Clonal size and the V and J genes are those of that table, whereas D and trimming came from the DNA. The sample includes approximately 220,000 clones, roughly 83% of them seen just once. Per germline, CDR1 MGHRA and CDR2 YSYEKL. The CDR3 has 15 amino acids. Trimming removed 0 bases from V and 4 bases from J; junction bases left unmatched: 3. Only one count was recorded for this clone.

This receptor was obtained from a woman aged 35 to 49 with acute COVID-19. The J gene is TRBJ2-3, the V gene TRBV4-1; 8 bases are shared with TRBD2. What was sequenced was PBMCs or T cells enriched from blood (not recorded which). CDR3 amino acids: CASSQEGLVPDTQYF. The CDR3 DNA follows: TGCGCCAGCAGCCAAGAGGGACTAGTCCCAGATACGCAGTATTTT.